The rows below give T cell receptor beta chains drawn from one sample of a study of blood T cell repertoires in COVID-19. The table came from immunoSEQ multiplex PCR; TCRdb's copy has only in-frame clones and leaves some out. In the table there are 250,000 to 350,000 clones, around 87% of which are singletons. The specimen sequenced was peripheral blood. Every receptor here comes from a woman in her 50s who had recovered from COVID-19. The CDR3 runs from the conserved cysteine through the conserved F or W. The D gene is left open where the match is weak. Clone size is stated in some rows and not others, as once, few, many or a class when expanded.

clone size: -
J gene: TRBJ1-1
D gene: -
V gene: TRBV7-2
CDR3 DNA: TGTGCCAGCAGCCCTACCTTAAATGTCATGAACACTGAAGCTTTCTTT
CDR3 protein: CASSPTLNVMNTEAFF

clone size: -
J gene: TRBJ1-2
D gene: -
V gene: TRBV28
CDR3 DNA: TGTGCCAGCAGTTTCCGGGACAAGTATGGCTACACCTTC
CDR3 protein: CASSFRDKYGYTF

clone size: -
J gene: TRBJ1-1
D gene: -
V gene: TRBV11-2
CDR3 DNA: TGTGCCAGCAGCTTACATTCTAGGGGAATCGAAGCTTTCTTT
CDR3 protein: CASSLHSRGIEAFF

clone size: -
J gene: TRBJ2-5
D gene: -
V gene: TRBV5-6
CDR3 DNA: TGTGCCAGCAGCCCCTGGACAAGAGAAGAGACCCAGTACTTC
CDR3 protein: CASSPWTREETQYF

clone size: -
J gene: TRBJ2-3
D gene: -
V gene: TRBV24-1
CDR3 DNA: TGTGCCACCAGTGAGACTAATACGCAGTATTTT
CDR3 protein: CATSETNTQYF

clone size: -
J gene: TRBJ1-1
D gene: -
V gene: TRBV4-3
CDR3 DNA: TGCGCCAGCAGCCAAGATGGGGCTGAGAGCACTGAAGCTTTCTTT
CDR3 protein: CASSQDGAESTEAFF

clone size: -
J gene: TRBJ1-4
D gene: -
V gene: TRBV3-1/TRBV3-2
CDR3 DNA: TGTGCCAGCAGCCAAGGGTTCGCCAGCGGTAAACTGTTTTTT
CDR3 protein: CASSQGFASGKLFF

clone size: -
J gene: TRBJ1-2
D gene: -
V gene: TRBV2
CDR3 DNA: TGTGCCAGCAGATCGGCGGGGGAGGCCTATGGCTACACCTTC
CDR3 protein: CASRSAGEAYGYTF

clone size: -
J gene: TRBJ2-5
D gene: TRBD1
V gene: TRBV30
CDR3 DNA: TGTGCCTGGAGTGTCCAGGGGGCAAAGACCCAGTACTTC
CDR3 protein: CAWSVQGAKTQYF

clone size: -
J gene: TRBJ2-3
D gene: TRBD2
V gene: TRBV19
CDR3 DNA: TGTGCCTCTGGGCTAGCGGGGGGTAGCTATACGACGCAGTATTTT
CDR3 protein: CASGLAGGSYTTQYF

clone size: -
J gene: TRBJ2-5
D gene: -
V gene: TRBV27
CDR3 DNA: TGTGCCAGCAGTCAAACAGGGCTTGAGACCCAGTACTTC
CDR3 protein: CASSQTGLETQYF

clone size: few
J gene: TRBJ2-1
D gene: TRBD2
V gene: TRBV5-4
CDR3 DNA: TGTGCCAGCAGCCTAGGACTAGCGGGAGGGGGTGAGCAGTTCTTC
CDR3 protein: CASSLGLAGGGEQFF

clone size: once
J gene: TRBJ2-7
D gene: -
V gene: TRBV7-9
CDR3 DNA: TGTGCCAGCAGCTTTTTCAGGGACGAGCAGTACTTC
CDR3 protein: CASSFFRDEQYF

clone size: -
J gene: TRBJ1-4
D gene: -
V gene: TRBV28
CDR3 DNA: TGTGCCAGCAGTTTACTGGACAAGATTAATGAAAAACTGTTTTTT
CDR3 protein: CASSLLDKINEKLFF

clone size: -
J gene: TRBJ2-7
D gene: -
V gene: TRBV7-2
CDR3 DNA: TGTGCCAGCAGCCCCGGGTCAGCGGCCGGGGAGCAGTACTTC
CDR3 protein: CASSPGSAAGEQYF

clone size: once
J gene: TRBJ2-1
D gene: -
V gene: TRBV23-1
CDR3 DNA: TGCGCCAGCAGTCAACCCCTTAACAGGAAGTTCTTC
CDR3 protein: CASSQPLNRKFF

clone size: -
J gene: TRBJ1-5
D gene: -
V gene: TRBV20-1
CDR3 DNA: TGCAGTGCTAGTAGAGGGAGCAGCAATCAGCCCCAGCATTTT
CDR3 protein: CSASRGSSNQPQHF

clone size: -
J gene: TRBJ2-1
D gene: TRBD2
V gene: TRBV4-1
CDR3 DNA: TGCGCCAGCAGCCAAGTACTAGCGGGACGCAATGAGCAGTTCTTC
CDR3 protein: CASSQVLAGRNEQFF

clone size: -
J gene: TRBJ1-2
D gene: TRBD1
V gene: TRBV3-1/TRBV3-2
CDR3 DNA: TGTGCCAGCAGCCAAGGGTCTGGGACAGGGGGCGCCGCCGGCTACACCTTC
CDR3 protein: CASSQGSGTGGAAGYTF

clone size: -
J gene: TRBJ1-6
D gene: TRBD1
V gene: TRBV2
CDR3 DNA: TGTGCCAGCAGCCAGGGACAGCCTAATTCACCCCTCCACTTT
CDR3 protein: CASSQGQPNSPLHF

clone size: once
J gene: TRBJ2-4
D gene: -
V gene: TRBV13
CDR3 DNA: TGTGCCAGCAGCCCCCGGGAAGCGGCGTTCAAAAACATTCAGTACTTC
CDR3 protein: CASSPREAAFKNIQYF

clone size: -
J gene: TRBJ1-1
D gene: -
V gene: TRBV10-3
CDR3 DNA: TGTGCCATCAGTGAGTCACAGGGCACTGAAGCTTTCTTT
CDR3 protein: CAISESQGTEAFF

clone size: -
J gene: TRBJ2-1
D gene: TRBD2
V gene: TRBV19
CDR3 DNA: TGTGCCAGTAGTAGTAGCGGGAGCTCCTACAATGAGCAGTTCTTC
CDR3 protein: CASSSSGSSYNEQFF

clone size: -
J gene: TRBJ2-7
D gene: -
V gene: TRBV21-1
CDR3 DNA: TGTGCCAGCAGCAAAGGGCTAGTCGGGGGACAGGGTTCCTACGAGCAGTACTTC
CDR3 protein: CASSKGLVGGQGSYEQYF

clone size: -
J gene: TRBJ2-2
D gene: TRBD2
V gene: TRBV5-1
CDR3 DNA: TGCGCCAGCAGCCCCCTAGCGGGAGCCTCTCCCGGGGAGCTGTTTTTT
CDR3 protein: CASSPLAGASPGELFF

clone size: few
J gene: TRBJ1-6
D gene: -
V gene: TRBV2
CDR3 DNA: TGTGCCAGCAGACCAACAGGGAGCTCCTATAATTCACCCCTCCACTTT
CDR3 protein: CASRPTGSSYNSPLHF

clone size: -
J gene: TRBJ2-5
D gene: TRBD1
V gene: TRBV5-1
CDR3 DNA: TGCGCCAGCAGATACCAGGGGGCTATTGGAGAGACCCAGTACTTC
CDR3 protein: CASRYQGAIGETQYF

clone size: -
J gene: TRBJ2-7
D gene: -
V gene: TRBV3-1/TRBV3-2
CDR3 DNA: TGTGCCAGCAGCGGGAGCTCCTACGAGCAGTACTTC
CDR3 protein: CASSGSSYEQYF

clone size: -
J gene: TRBJ1-5
D gene: -
V gene: TRBV9
CDR3 DNA: TGTGCCAGCAGCGCTCACACGAATCAGCCCCAGCATTTT
CDR3 protein: CASSAHTNQPQHF

clone size: -
J gene: TRBJ2-7
D gene: -
V gene: TRBV5-4
CDR3 DNA: TGTGCCAGCAGCCGCCCGGATAGGGGGGGGCTCGAGCAGTACTTC
CDR3 protein: CASSRPDRGGLEQYF

clone size: -
J gene: TRBJ1-1
D gene: -
V gene: TRBV28
CDR3 DNA: TGTGCCACCTTGACTGCTGGGTACACTGAAGCTTTCTTT
CDR3 protein: CATLTAGYTEAFF

clone size: -
J gene: TRBJ2-3
D gene: TRBD2
V gene: TRBV10-3
CDR3 DNA: TGTGCCATCAGTAGGGCGGGAGTCACAGATACGCAGTATTTT
CDR3 protein: CAISRAGVTDTQYF

clone size: -
J gene: TRBJ2-5
D gene: TRBD2
V gene: TRBV3-1/TRBV3-2
CDR3 DNA: TGTGCCTCCCTCCCGTCAAGCGGGGATGGGGAGACCCAGTACTTC
CDR3 protein: CASLPSSGDGETQYF

clone size: few
J gene: TRBJ2-1
D gene: TRBD2
V gene: TRBV10-1
CDR3 DNA: TGCGCCAGCAGTGACCCGGGACTAGAGAATAATGAGCAGTTCTTC
CDR3 protein: CASSDPGLENNEQFF

clone size: -
J gene: TRBJ2-1
D gene: TRBD2
V gene: TRBV29-1
CDR3 DNA: TGCAGCGTTGTACTAGCGGCCTACAATGAGCAGTTCTTC
CDR3 protein: CSVVLAAYNEQFF